This T cell receptor (beta chain) was obtained from a study of CD8 T cells in ankylosing spondylitis. Study results and limitations: Blood from ankylosing spondylitis patients appeared to carry a characteristic roughly 8-variant TCR beta motif.

This clonotype has more than one count but fewer than ten. The antigen is not known. This CDR3 contains 14 residues. V was pared by 6 bases and J by 7 bases, with 19 bases between. Germline CDR1 and CDR2: SEHNR and FQNEAQ (reference sequence). By quantitative 5'-RACE with molecular barcodes, the TCR beta libraries were made. One entry per CDR3 protein results from TCRdb running MiXCR on the 5' RACE reads. The table shows 350,000 to 450,000 distinct CDR3 sequences, with roughly 26% occurring only once. Input material: blood, either unsorted or a sorted T cell fraction (not recorded which). The clonotype originates from a male donor with ankylosing spondylitis. V is TRBV7-9 and J is TRBJ2-7; the D call may be TRBD1 or TRBD2 (5 bases each). The CDR3 nucleotides are TGTGCCAGCAGTCACGGGGCCACAATGGGTGAGCAGTACGTC. Its protein product is CASSHGATMGEQYV.